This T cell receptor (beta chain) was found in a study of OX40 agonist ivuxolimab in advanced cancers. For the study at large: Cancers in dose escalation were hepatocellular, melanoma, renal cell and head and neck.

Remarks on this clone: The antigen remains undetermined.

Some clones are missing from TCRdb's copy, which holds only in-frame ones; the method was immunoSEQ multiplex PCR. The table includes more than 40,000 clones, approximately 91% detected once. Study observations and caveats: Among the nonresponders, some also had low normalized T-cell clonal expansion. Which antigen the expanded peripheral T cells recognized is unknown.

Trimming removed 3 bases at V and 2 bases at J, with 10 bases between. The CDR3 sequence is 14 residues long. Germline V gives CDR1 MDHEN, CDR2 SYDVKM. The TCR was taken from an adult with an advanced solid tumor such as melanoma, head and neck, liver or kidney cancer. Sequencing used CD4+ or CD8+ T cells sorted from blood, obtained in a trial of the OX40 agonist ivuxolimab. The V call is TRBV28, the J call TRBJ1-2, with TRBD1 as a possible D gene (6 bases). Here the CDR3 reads CASSFLRGNYGYTF. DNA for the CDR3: TGTGCCAGCAGTTTTCTGAGGGGGAACTATGGCTACACCTTC.